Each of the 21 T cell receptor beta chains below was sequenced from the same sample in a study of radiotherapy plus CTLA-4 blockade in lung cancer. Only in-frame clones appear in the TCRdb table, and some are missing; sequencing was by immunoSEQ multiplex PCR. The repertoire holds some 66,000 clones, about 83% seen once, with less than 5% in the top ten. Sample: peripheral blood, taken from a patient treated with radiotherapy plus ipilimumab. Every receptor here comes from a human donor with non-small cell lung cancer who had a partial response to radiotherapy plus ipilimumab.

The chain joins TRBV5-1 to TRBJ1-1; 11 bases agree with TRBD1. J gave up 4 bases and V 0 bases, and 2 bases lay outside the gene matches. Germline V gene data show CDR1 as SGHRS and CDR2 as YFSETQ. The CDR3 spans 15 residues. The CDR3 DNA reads TGCGCCAGCAGCTTGGTGGACAGGGGGCCCACTGAAGCTTTCTTT. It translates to CASSLVDRGPTEAFF.

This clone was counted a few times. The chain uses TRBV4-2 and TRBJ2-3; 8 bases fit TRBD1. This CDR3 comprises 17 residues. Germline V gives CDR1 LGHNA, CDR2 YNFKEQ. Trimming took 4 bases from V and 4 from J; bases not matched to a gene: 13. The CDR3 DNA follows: TGTGCCAGCAGCCCGGATGGTTCGGACAGGGTATCAGATACGCAGTATTTT. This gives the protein CASSPDGSDRVSDTQYF.

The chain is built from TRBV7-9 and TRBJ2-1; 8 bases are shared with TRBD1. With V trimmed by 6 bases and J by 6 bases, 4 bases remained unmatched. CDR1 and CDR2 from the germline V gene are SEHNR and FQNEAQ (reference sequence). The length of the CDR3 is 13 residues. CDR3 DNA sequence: TGTGCCAGCAGTTATACAGGGGGCAATGAGCAGTTCTTC. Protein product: CASSYTGGNEQFF. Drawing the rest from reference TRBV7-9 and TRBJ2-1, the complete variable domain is DTGVSQNPRHKITKRGQNVTFRCDPISEHNRLYWYRQTLGQGPEFLTYFQNEAQLEKSRLLSDRFSAERPKGSFSTLEIQRTEQGDSAMYLCASSYTGGNEQFFGPGTRLTVL.

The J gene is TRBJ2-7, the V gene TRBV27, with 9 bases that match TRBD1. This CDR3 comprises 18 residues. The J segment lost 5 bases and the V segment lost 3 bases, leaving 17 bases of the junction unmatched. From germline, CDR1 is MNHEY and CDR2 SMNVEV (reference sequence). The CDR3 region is CASSFLRLQGAIMNEQYF. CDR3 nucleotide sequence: TGTGCCAGCAGTTTCCTTCGCTTACAGGGGGCGATTATGAACGAGCAGTACTTC.

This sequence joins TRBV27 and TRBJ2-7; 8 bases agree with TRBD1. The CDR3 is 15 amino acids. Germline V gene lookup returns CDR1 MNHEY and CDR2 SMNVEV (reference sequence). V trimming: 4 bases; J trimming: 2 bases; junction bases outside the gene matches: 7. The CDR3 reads CASSWTRDRPYEQYF. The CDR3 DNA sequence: TGTGCCAGCAGTTGGACCCGGGACAGGCCCTACGAGCAGTACTTC.

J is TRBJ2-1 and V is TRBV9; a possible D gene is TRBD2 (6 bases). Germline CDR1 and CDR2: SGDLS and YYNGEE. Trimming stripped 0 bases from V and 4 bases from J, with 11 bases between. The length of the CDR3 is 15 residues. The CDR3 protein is CASSVGGSGYNEQFF. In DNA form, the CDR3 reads TGTGCCAGCAGCGTAGGAGGTAGCGGTTACAATGAGCAGTTCTTC.

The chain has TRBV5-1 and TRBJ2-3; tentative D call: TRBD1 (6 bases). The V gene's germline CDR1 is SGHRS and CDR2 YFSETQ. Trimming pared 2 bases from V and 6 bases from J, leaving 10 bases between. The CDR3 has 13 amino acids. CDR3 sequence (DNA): TGCGCCAGCAGCTTTTGGGGGCGGGATACGCAGTATTTT. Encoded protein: CASSFWGRDTQYF.

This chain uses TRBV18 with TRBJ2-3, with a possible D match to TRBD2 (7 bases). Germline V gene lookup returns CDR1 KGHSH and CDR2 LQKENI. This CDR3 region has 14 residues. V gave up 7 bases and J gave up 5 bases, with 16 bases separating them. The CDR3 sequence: CASCSTGRGDTQYF. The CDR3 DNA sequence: TGTGCCAGCTGTTCCACAGGGAGGGGAGATACGCAGTATTTT.

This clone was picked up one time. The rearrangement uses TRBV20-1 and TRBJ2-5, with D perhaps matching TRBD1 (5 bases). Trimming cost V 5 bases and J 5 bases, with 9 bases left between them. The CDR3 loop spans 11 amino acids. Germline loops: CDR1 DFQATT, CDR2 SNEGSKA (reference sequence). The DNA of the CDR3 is TGCAGTGCTGGGGCCCGGGAGACCCAGTACTTC. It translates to CSAGARETQYF.

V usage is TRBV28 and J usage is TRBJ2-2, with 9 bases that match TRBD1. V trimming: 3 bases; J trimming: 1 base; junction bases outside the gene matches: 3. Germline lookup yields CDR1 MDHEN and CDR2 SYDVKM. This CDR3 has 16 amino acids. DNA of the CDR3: TGTGCCAGCAGTTTGCCGGGACAGGGGAACACCGGGGAGCTGTTTTTT. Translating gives CASSLPGQGNTGELFF.

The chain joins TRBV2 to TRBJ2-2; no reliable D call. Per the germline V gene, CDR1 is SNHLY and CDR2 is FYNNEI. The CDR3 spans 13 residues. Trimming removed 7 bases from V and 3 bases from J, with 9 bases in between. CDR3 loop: CASTSTDTGELFF. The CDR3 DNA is TGTGCCAGCACCTCGACTGACACCGGGGAGCTGTTTTTT.

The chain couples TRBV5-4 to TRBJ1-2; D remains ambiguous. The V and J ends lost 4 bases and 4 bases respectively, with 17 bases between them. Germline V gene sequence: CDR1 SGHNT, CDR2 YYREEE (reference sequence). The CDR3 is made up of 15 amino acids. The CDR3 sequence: CASSTKERVFYGYTF. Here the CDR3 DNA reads TGTGCCAGCAGCACCAAGGAGAGGGTATTCTATGGCTACACCTTC.

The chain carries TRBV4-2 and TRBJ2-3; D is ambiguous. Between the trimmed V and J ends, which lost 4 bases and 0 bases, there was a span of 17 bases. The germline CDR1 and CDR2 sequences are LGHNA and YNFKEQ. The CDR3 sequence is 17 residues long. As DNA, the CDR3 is TGTGCCAGCAGCCGTTCCCCGACAATCACTAGCACAGATACGCAGTATTTT. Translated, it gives CASSRSPTITSTDTQYF.

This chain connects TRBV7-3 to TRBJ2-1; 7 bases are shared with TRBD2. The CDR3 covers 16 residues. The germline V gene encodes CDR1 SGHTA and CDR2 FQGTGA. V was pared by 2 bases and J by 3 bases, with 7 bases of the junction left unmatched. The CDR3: CASSLYAGEGYNEQFF. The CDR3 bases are TGTGCCAGCAGCTTATATGCGGGAGAGGGCTACAATGAGCAGTTCTTC.

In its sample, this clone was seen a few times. For the CDR3, the DNA is TGTGCCAGCAGCATAAGGGGGACACGCTACACTGAAGCTTTCTTT. Protein sequence: CASSIRGTRYTEAFF. This chain uses TRBV21-1 with TRBJ1-1; no check of the table's D call, TRBD1, against the DNA was made. TRBV21-1 is a listed pseudogene. CDR3 length: 15 residues.

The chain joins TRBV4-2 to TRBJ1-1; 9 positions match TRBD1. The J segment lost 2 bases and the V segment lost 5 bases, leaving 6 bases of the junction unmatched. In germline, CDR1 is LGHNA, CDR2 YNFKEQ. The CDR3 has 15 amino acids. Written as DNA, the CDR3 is TGTGCCAGCAGCACTCCGGGACAGGGAAACACTGAAGCTTTCTTT. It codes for CASSTPGQGNTEAFF.

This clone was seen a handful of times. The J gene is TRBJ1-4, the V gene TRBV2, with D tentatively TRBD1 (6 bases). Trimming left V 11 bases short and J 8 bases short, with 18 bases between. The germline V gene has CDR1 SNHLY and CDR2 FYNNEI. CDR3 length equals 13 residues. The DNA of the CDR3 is TGTGCCTATCGGCCGGGACAAGGGGAAAAACTGTTTTTT. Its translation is CAYRPGQGEKLFF.

The chain's CDR3 is CAWRRGQSLLLNTEAFF. CDR3 coding DNA: TGTGCCTGGAGGAGGGGACAGAGCTTATTATTGAACACTGAAGCTTTCTTT. The rearrangement uses TRBV30 and TRBJ1-1, with 7 bases fitting TRBD1. V lost 3 bases and J lost 0; bases outside the gene matches: 13. The germline CDR1 and CDR2 sequences are GTSNPN and SVGIG (reference sequence). CDR3 length equals 17 residues.

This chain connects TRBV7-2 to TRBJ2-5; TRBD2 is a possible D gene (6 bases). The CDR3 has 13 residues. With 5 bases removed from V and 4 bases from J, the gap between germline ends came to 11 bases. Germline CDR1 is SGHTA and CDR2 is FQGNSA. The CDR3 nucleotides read TGTGCCAGCAGCCGAGGAGGGACAGAGACCCAGTACTTC. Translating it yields CASSRGGTETQYF.

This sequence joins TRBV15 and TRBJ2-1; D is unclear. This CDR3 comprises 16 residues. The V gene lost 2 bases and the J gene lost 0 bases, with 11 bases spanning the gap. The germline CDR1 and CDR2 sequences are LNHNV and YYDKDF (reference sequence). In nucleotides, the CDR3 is TGTGCCACCAGCAGATCCGACACGAGCTCCTACAATGAGCAGTTCTTC. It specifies CATSRSDTSSYNEQFF.

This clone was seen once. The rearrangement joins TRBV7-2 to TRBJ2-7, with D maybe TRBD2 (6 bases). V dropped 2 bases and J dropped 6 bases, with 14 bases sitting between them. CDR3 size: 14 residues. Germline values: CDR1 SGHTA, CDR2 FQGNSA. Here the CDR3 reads CASSLFREKTEQYF. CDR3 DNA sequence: TGTGCCAGCAGCTTATTCCGGGAGAAGACCGAGCAGTACTTC.